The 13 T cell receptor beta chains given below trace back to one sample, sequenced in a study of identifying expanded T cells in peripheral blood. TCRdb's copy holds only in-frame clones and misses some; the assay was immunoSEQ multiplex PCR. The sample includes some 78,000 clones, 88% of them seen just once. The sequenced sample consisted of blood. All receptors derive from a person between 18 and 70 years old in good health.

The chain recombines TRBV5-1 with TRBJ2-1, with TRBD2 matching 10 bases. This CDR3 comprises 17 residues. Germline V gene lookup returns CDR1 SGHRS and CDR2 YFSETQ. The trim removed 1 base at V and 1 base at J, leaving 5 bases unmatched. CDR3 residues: CASSLSSGGTSYNEQFF. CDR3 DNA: TGCGCCAGCAGCTTGTCTAGCGGGGGCACGTCCTACAATGAGCAGTTCTTC.

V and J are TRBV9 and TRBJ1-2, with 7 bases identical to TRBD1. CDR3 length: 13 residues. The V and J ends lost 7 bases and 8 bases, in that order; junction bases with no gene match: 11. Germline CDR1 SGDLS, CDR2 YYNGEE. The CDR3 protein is CASGTEKAYGYTF. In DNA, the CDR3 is TGTGCCAGCGGGACAGAAAAAGCTTACGGCTACACCTTC.

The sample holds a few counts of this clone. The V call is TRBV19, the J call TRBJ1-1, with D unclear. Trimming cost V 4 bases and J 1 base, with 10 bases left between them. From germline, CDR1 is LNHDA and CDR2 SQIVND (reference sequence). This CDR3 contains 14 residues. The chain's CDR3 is CASSTSRWNTEAFF. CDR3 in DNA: TGTGCCAGTAGTACCTCCCGCTGGAACACTGAAGCTTTCTTT.

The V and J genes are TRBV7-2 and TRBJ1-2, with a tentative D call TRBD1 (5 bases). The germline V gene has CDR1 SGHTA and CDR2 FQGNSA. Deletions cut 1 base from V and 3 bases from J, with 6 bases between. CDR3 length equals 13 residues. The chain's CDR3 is CASSLGGDYGYTF. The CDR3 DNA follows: TGTGCCAGCAGCTTAGGGGGGGACTATGGCTACACCTTC.

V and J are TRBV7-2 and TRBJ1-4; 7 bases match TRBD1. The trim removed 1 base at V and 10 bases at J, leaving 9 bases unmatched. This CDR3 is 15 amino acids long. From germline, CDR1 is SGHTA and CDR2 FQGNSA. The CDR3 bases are TGTGCCAGCAGCTTAGAACTATATCAGGGGGGAAAACTGTTTTTT. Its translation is CASSLELYQGGKLFF.

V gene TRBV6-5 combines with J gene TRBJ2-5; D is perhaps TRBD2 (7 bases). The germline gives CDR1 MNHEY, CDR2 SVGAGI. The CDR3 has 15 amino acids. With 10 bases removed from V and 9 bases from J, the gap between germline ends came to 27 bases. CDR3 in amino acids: CATRSRGAVRMSQYF. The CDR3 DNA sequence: TGTGCCACCCGATCCCGGGGGGCAGTGCGAATGTCCCAGTACTTC.

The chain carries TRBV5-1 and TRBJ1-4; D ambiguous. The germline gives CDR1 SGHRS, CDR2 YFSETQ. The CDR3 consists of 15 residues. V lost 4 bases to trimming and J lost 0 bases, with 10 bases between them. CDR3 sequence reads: CASSDITATNEKLFF. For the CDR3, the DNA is TGCGCCAGCAGCGATATAACAGCAACTAATGAAAAACTGTTTTTT. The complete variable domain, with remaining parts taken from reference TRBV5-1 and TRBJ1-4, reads KAGVTQTPRYLIKTRGQQVTLSCSPISGHRSVSWYQQTPGQGLQFLFEYFSETQRNKGNFPGRFSGRQFSNSRSEMNVSTLELGDSALYLCASSDITATNEKLFFGSGTQLSVL.

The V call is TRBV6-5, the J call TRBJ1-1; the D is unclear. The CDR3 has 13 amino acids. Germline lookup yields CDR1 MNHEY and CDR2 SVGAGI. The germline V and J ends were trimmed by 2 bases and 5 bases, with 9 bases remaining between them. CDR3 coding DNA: TGTGCCAGCAGTTACGGCGTAGGGACTGAAGCTTTCTTT. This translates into CASSYGVGTEAFF.

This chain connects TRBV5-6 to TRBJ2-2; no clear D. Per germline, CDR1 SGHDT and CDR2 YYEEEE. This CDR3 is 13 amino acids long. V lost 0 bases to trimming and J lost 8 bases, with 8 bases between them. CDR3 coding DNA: TGTGCCAGCAGCTTGGCCGGCGGAGGGGAGCTGTTTTTT. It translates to CASSLAGGGELFF.

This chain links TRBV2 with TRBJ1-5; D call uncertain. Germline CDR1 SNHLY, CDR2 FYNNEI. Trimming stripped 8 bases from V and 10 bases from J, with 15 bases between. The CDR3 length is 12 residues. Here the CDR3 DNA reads TGTGCCAGCGGAGACACAGTCGGACCCCAGCATTTT. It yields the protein CASGDTVGPQHF.

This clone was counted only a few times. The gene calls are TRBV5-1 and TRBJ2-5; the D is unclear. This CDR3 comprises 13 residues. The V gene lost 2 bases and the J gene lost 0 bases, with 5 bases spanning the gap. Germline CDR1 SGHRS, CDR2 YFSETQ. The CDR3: CASSFQYQETQYF. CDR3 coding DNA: TGCGCCAGCAGCTTCCAGTACCAAGAGACCCAGTACTTC.

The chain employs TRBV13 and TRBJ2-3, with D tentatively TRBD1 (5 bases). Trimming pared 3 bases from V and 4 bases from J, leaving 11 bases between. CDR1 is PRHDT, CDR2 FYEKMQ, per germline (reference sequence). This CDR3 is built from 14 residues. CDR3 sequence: CASSFLGRPDTQYF. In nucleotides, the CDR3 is TGTGCCAGCAGCTTCCTGGGGCGTCCAGATACGCAGTATTTT.

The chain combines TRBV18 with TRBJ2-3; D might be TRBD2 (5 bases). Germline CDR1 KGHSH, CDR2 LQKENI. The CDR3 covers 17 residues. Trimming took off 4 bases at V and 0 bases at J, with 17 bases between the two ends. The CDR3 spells CASSLALSRTSTDTQYF. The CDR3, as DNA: TGTGCCAGCTCACTCGCCCTCTCCAGGACTAGCACAGATACGCAGTATTTT. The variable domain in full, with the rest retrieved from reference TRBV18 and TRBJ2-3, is NAGVMQNPRHLVRRRGQEARLRCSPMKGHSHVYWYRQLPEEGLKFMVYLQKENIIDESGMPKERFSAEFPKEGPSILRIQQVVRGDSAAYFCASSLALSRTSTDTQYFGPGTRLTVL.